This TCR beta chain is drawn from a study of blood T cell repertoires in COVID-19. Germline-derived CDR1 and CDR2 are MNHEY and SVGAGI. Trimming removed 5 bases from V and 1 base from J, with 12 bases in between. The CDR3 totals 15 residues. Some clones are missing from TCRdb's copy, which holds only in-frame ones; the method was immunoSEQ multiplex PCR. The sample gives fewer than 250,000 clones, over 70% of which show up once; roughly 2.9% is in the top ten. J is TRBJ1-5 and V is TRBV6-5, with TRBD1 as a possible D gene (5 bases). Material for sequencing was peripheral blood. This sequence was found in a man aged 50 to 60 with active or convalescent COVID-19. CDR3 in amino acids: CASSTGRVSNQPQHF. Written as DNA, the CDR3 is TGTGCCAGCAGTACAGGCAGGGTAAGCAATCAGCCCCAGCATTTT.